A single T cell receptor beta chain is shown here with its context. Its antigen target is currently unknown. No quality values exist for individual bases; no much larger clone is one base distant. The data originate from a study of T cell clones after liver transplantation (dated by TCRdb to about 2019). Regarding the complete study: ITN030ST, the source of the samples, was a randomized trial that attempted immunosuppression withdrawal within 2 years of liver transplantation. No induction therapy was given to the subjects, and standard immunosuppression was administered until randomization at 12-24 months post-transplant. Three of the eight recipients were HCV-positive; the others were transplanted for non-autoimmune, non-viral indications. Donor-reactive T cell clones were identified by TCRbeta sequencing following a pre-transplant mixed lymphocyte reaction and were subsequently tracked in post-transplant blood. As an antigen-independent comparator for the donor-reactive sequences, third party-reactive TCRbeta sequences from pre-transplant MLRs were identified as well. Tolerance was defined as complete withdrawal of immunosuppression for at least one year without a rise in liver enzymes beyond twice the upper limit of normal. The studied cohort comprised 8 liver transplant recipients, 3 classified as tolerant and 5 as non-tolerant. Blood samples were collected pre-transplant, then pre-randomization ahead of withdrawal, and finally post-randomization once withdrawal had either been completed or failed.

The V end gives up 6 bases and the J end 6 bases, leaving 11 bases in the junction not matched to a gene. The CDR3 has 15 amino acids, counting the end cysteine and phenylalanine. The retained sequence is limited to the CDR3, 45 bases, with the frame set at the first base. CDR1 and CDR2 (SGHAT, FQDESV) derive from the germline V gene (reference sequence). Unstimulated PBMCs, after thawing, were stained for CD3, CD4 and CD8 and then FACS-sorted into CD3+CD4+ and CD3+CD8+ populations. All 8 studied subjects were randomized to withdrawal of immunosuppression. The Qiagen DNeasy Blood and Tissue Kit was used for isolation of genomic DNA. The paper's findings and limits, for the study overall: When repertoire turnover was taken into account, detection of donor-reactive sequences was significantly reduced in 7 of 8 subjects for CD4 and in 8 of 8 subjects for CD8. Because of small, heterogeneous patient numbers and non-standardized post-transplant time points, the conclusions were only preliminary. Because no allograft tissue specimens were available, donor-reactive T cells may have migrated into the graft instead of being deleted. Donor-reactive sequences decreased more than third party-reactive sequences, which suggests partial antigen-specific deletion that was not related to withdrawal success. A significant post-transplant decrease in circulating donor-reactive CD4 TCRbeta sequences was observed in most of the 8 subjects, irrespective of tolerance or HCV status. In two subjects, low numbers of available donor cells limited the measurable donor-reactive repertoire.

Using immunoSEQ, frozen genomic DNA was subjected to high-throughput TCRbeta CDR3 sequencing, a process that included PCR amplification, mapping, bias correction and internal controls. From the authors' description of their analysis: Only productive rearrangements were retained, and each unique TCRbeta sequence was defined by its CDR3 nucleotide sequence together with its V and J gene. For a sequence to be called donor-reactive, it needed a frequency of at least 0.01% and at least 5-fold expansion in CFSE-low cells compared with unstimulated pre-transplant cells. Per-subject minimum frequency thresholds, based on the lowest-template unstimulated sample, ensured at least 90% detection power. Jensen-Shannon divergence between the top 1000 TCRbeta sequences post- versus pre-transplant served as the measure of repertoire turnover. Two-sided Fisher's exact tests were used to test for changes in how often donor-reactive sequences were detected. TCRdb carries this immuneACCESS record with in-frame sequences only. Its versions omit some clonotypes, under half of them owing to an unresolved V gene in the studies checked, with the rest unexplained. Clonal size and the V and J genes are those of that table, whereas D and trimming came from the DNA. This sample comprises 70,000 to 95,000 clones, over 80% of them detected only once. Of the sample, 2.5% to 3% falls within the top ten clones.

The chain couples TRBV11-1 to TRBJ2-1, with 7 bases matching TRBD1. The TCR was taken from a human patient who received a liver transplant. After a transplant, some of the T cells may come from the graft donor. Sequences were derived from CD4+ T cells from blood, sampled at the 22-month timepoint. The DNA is TGTGCCAGCAGTCCCGACAGGGTACGTCTCAATGAGCAGTTCTTC. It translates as CASSPDRVRLNEQFF.